This is a list of T cell receptor beta chains from one sample in a study of patients and donors after allogeneic stem cell transplantation. TCRdb processed the RT-PCR reads anew with MiXCR; each CDR3 protein has one entry. The sample has a few hundred thousand distinct CDR3 sequences; roughly 15% are singletons. The sequenced material came from blood, either unsorted or a sorted T cell fraction (not recorded which). These receptors were obtained from a human donor who was either an allogeneic HSCT recipient or a stem cell or donor lymphocyte infusion donor (not recorded which). It is not recorded whose cells these are; they may come from a transplant donor. CDR3s include the opening cysteine and the closing phenylalanine or tryptophan. Each record gives: V gene, D gene, CDR3 protein. A D gene is named only where the DNA matches it firmly.

V: TRBV11-3; D: NA; CDR3: CASSFGWSQNTEAFF
V: TRBV9; D: NA; CDR3: CASSVGHLNTEAFF
V: TRBV6-2/TRBV6-3; D: NA; CDR3: CASSYSPAGITNTGELFF
V: TRBV5-1; D: NA; CDR3: CASFDSGANVLTF
V: TRBV27; D: TRBD1; CDR3: CASKGRGRAEAFF
V: TRBV3-1; D: NA; CDR3: CASSQEVWREQFF
V: TRBV5-1; D: NA; CDR3: CASRREMNTEAFF
V: TRBV12-3/TRBV12-4; D: NA; CDR3: CASGDLLVTGELFF
V: TRBV6-2/TRBV6-3; D: TRBD1; CDR3: CASSPPPDRAYGYTF
V: TRBV30; D: TRBD2; CDR3: CAWSVAGGTGELFF
V: TRBV7-6; D: NA; CDR3: CASSLAAGGETQYF
V: TRBV19; D: NA; CDR3: CASSMDTEAFF
V: TRBV19; D: NA; CDR3: CASIGGAANTEAFF
V: TRBV4-1; D: NA; CDR3: CASSQDLGPYEQYF
V: TRBV12-3/TRBV12-4; D: NA; CDR3: CASSLSNSLGGYTF
V: TRBV19; D: NA; CDR3: CASSLDQRQLHNEQFF
V: TRBV30; D: TRBD1; CDR3: CAWSHLRDRHTGELFF
V: TRBV6-1; D: NA; CDR3: CATSRGDYGYTF
V: TRBV11-3; D: NA; CDR3: CASSRIVNGELFF
V: TRBV7-8; D: TRBD2; CDR3: CASSSLRTSGRSYEQYF
V: TRBV3-1; D: NA; CDR3: CASSLRTAAGGGEQFF
V: TRBV9; D: TRBD1; CDR3: CASSLGQGEAFF
V: TRBV7-9; D: NA; CDR3: CASSPQGLGASPLHF
V: TRBV19; D: TRBD2; CDR3: CASSSRGTSQKYF
V: TRBV29-1; D: NA; CDR3: CSVDRTVNTEAFF
V: TRBV7-9; D: NA; CDR3: CASRPEGDGYTF
V: TRBV5-6; D: TRBD1; CDR3: CASSPRTGIGETQYF
V: TRBV18; D: TRBD1; CDR3: CASSPTGSSSGANVLTF
V: TRBV7-2; D: TRBD1; CDR3: CASSLQGGVGPQHF
V: TRBV20-1; D: NA; CDR3: CSARDDRGNIQYF
V: TRBV7-8; D: NA; CDR3: CASSSPGTPNQPQHF
V: TRBV6-1; D: NA; CDR3: CATRRGGAYEQYF
V: TRBV5-1; D: NA; CDR3: CASSLQFRQFQETQYF
V: TRBV18; D: TRBD2; CDR3: CASSPGLAGDTQYF
V: TRBV5-1; D: NA; CDR3: CASSLFEGGRTGELFF
V: TRBV20-1; D: TRBD2; CDR3: CSAMGGGAPDTQYF
V: TRBV19; D: NA; CDR3: CASTSADTQYF
V: TRBV6-1; D: TRBD2; CDR3: CASRATSGSYNEQFF
V: TRBV20-1; D: TRBD2; CDR3: CSARGRLASTDTQYF
V: TRBV5-1; D: NA; CDR3: CASSPLGGRQPQHF
V: TRBV19; D: TRBD1; CDR3: CASSPQGVDQPQHF
V: TRBV5-4; D: TRBD1; CDR3: CASSLDRVDIQYF
V: TRBV4-3; D: TRBD1; CDR3: CASSRETGTEEKLFF
V: TRBV7-2; D: TRBD1; CDR3: CASSRGTGSYGYTF
V: TRBV14; D: NA; CDR3: CASSQGTGWADTQYF
V: TRBV11-2; D: TRBD2; CDR3: CASSFKPGSSGGGANTGELFF
V: TRBV5-4; D: NA; CDR3: CASSPAPDSIGGYTF
V: TRBV7-8; D: NA; CDR3: CASSWHFNTGELFF
V: TRBV7-2; D: TRBD1; CDR3: CASSMGQPPYEQYF
V: TRBV7-7; D: NA; CDR3: CASSLAGSVTGELFF
V: TRBV7-9; D: NA; CDR3: CASSLLAGPRSYGYTF
V: TRBV7-7; D: TRBD1; CDR3: CASSLGGGEQFF
V: TRBV12-3/TRBV12-4; D: NA; CDR3: CASSRTGMGKETQYF